This paragraph covers one T cell receptor beta chain sequence. Donors were grouped by their self-reported clinical history. The recovered donors of Cohort 3 showed two negative PCRs, clearance, or symptom resolution. This sample is drawn from a study of blood T cell repertoires in COVID-19. Turning to the study itself: Collection of acute and convalescent COVID-19 samples took place in the United States, Italy and Spain.

CDR1 and CDR2 (germline): SQVTM, ANQGSEA. The trim removed 6 bases at V and 7 bases at J, leaving 12 bases unmatched. This CDR3 contains 14 residues. The protocol was immunoSEQ multiplex PCR, while the TCRdb copy is restricted to in-frame clones and leaves out a portion. The repertoire holds 200,000 to 250,000 clones, with about 85% as singletons. The chain links TRBV29-1 to TRBJ1-1; TRBD1 aligns across 9 bases. This receptor was taken from a man aged 25 to 40 who had recovered from COVID-19. The sample was PBMCs or T cells enriched from blood (not recorded which). The CDR3 nucleotides are TGCAGCGTCGGGACCACAGGGGGCCCTGATGAAGCTTTCTTT. Its protein is CSVGTTGGPDEAFF. Based on the CDR3 plus reference TRBV29-1 and TRBJ1-1, the full variable domain is SAVISQKPSRDICQRGTSLTIQCQVDSQVTMMFWYRQQPGQSLTLIATANQGSEATYESGFVIDKFPISRPNLTFSTLTVSNMSPEDSSIYLCSVGTTGGPDEAFFGQGTRLTVV.